This T cell receptor (beta chain) was sequenced during a study of radiation and T cells in renal cell carcinoma. Looking at the study overall: Nephrectomy followed 15 Gy stereotactic body radiation by 4 weeks. Findings and caveats of the study: Top tumor clonotypes rose in blood 2 weeks post-radiation, then contracted.

TCRdb's copy holds only in-frame clones and misses some; the assay was immunoSEQ multiplex PCR. This table holds about 150,000 clones, roughly 90% found once. Note on this clone: Its cognate antigen is unknown.

The CDR3 spans 14 residues. In germline, CDR1 is MNHEY, CDR2 SMNVEV (reference sequence). After removal of 5 bases from V and 5 bases from J, the junction contained 7 bases not matched to a gene. Noted time point: baseline pretreatment blood. Treatment specified: 15 Gy SBRT to primary tumor, nephrectomy 4 weeks later. Clear cell pathology was present in this patient's renal cell carcinoma. Sequenced here: blood, sampled from a patient whose treatment included radiotherapy and nephrectomy. This TCR was sampled from a woman between 65 and 79 years old with renal cell carcinoma. V is TRBV27 and J is TRBJ2-7; 9 bases align to TRBD1. The CDR3 region has the DNA TGTGCCAGCAGTAACCGACAGGGGGGCAACGAGCAGTACTTC. Its translation is CASSNRQGGNEQYF.